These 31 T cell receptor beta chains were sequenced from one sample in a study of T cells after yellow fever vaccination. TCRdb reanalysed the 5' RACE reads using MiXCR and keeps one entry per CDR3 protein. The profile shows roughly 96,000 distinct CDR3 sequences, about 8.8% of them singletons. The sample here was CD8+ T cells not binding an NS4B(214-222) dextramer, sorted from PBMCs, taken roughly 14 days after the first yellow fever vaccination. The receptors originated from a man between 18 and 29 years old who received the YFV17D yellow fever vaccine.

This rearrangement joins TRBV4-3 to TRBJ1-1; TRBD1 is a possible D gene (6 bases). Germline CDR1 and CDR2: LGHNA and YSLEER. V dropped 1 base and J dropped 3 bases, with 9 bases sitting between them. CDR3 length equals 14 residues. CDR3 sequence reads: CASSQGTEDTEAFF. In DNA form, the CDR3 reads TGCGCCAGCAGCCAAGGGACAGAGGACACTGAAGCTTTCTTT.

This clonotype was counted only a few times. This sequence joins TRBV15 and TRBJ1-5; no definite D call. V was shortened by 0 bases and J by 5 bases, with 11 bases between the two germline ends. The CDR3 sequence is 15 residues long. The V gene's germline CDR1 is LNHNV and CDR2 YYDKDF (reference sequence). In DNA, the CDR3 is TGTGCCACCAGCAGAGAGGGCGGAACCTATCAGCCCCAGCATTTT. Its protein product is CATSREGGTYQPQHF.

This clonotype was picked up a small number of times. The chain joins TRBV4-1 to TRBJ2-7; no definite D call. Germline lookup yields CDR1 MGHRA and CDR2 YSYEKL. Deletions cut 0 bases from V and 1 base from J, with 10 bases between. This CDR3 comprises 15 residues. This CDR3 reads CASSQEPRRSYEQYF. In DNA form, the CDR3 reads TGCGCCAGCAGCCAAGAGCCCAGGCGATCCTACGAGCAGTACTTC.

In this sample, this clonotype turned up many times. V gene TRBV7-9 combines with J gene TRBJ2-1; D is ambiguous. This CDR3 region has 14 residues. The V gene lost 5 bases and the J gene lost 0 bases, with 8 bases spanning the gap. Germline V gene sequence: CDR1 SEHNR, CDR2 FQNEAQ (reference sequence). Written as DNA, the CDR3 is TGTGCCAGCAGCCCTCCTGGCTCCTACAATGAGCAGTTCTTC. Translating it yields CASSPPGSYNEQFF. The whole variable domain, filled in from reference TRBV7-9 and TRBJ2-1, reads DTGVSQNPRHKITKRGQNVTFRCDPISEHNRLYWYRQTLGQGPEFLTYFQNEAQLEKSRLLSDRFSAERPKGSFSTLEIQRTEQGDSAMYLCASSPPGSYNEQFFGPGTRLTVL.

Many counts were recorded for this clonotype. CDR3 coding DNA: TGTGCCAGCAGTTACCTTAGCTCGGGGACCGGGGAGCTGTTTTTT. Amino acid sequence: CASSYLSSGTGELFF. The J gene is TRBJ2-2, the V gene TRBV6-5; the D gene is possibly TRBD2 (5 bases). Germline V gives CDR1 MNHEY, CDR2 SVGAGI. V was clipped by 2 bases and J by 5 bases, with 12 bases between them. The CDR3 spans 15 residues.

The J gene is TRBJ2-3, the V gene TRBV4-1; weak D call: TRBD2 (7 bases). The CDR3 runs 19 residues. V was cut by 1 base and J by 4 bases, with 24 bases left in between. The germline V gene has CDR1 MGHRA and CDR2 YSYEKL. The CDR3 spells CASSQGWGGQAFEADTQYF. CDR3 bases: TGCGCCAGCAGCCAAGGCTGGGGGGGGCAGGCTTTCGAGGCAGATACGCAGTATTTT.

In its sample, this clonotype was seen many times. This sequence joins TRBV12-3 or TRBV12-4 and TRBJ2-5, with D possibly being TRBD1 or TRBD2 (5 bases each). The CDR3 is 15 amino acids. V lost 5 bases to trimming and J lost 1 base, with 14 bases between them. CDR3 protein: CASSAGWDVQETQYF. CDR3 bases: TGTGCCAGCAGTGCCGGGTGGGACGTCCAAGAGACCCAGTACTTC.

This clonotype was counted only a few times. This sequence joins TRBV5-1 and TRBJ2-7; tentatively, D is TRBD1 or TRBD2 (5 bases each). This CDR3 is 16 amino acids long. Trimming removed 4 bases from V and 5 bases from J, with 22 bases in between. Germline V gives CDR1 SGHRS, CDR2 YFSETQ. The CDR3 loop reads CASSLEVRESEDEQYF. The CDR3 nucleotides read TGCGCCAGCAGCCTGGAGGTCAGGGAGAGTGAGGACGAGCAGTACTTC.

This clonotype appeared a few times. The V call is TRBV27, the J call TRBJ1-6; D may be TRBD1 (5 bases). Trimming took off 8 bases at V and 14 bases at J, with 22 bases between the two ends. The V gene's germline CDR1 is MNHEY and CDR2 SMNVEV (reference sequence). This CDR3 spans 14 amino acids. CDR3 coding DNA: TGTGCCAGCGGGCGAGCGGGTTCTGGGACGTCCCTCCACTTT. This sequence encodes CASGRAGSGTSLHF.

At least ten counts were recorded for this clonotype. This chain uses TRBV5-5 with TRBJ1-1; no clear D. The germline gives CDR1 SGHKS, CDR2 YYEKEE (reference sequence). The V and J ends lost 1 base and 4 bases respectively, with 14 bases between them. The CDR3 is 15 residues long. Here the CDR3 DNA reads TGTGCCAGCAGCTTGAGAGCTAATCGCCCCACTGAAGCTTTCTTT. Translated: CASSLRANRPTEAFF. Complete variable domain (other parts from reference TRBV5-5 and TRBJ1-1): DAGVTQSPTHLIKTRGQQVTLRCSPISGHKSVSWYQQVLGQGPQFIFQYYEKEERGRGNFPDRFSARQFPNYSSELNVNALLLGDSALYLCASSLRANRPTEAFFGQGTRLTVV.

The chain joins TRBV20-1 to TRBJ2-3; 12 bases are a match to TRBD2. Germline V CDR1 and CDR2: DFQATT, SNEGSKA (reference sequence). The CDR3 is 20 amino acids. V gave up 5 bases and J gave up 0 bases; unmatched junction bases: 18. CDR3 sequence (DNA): TGCAGTGCTCGCTCTGAAGCGACTAGCGGGGGACCGACTAGCACAGATACGCAGTATTTT. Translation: CSARSEATSGGPTSTDTQYF.

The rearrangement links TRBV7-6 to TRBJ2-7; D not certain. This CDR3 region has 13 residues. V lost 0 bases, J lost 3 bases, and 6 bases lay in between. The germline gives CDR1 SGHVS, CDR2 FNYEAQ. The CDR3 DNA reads TGTGCCAGCAGCTTAGCGCAGAGCTACGAGCAGTACTTC. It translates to CASSLAQSYEQYF.

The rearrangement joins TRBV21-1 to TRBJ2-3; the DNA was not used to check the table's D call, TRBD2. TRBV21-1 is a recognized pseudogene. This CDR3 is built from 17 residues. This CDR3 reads CASSKDEGLSSTDMQYF. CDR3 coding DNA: TGTGCCAGCAGCAAAGATGAGGGACTGTCTAGCACAGATATGCAGTATTTT.

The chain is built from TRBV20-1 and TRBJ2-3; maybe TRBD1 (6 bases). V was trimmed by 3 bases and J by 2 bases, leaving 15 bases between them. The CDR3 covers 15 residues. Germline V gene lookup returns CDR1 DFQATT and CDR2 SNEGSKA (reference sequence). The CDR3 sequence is CSARPTGYDTDTQYF. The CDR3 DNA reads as TGCAGTGCTAGGCCTACAGGGTATGACACAGATACGCAGTATTTT.

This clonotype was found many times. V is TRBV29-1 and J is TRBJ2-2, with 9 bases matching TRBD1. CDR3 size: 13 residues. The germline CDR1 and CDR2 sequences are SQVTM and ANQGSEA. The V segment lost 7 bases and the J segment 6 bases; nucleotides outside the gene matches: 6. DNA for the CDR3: TGCAGCGGGGCCGGACAGGGGCCCGGGGAGCTGTTTTTT. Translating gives CSGAGQGPGELFF.

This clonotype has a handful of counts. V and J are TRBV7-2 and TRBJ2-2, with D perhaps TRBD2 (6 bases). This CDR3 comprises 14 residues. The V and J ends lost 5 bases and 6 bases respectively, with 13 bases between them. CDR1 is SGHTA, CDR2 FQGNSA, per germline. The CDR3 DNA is TGTGCCAGCAGCCGGGACTTCCCAGCCGGGGAGCTGTTTTTT. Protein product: CASSRDFPAGELFF.

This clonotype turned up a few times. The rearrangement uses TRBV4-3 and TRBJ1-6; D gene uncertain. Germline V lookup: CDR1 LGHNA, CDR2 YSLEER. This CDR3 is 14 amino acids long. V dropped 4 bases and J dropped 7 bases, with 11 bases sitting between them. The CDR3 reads CASSPSGWNSPLHF. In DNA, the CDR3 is TGCGCCAGCAGCCCCTCCGGCTGGAATTCACCCCTCCACTTT.

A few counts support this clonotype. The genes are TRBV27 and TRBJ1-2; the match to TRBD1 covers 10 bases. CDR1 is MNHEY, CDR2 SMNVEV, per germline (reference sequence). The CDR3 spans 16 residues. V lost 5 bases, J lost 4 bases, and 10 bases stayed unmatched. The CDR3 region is CASSISDRGQGYGYTF. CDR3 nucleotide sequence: TGTGCCAGCAGTATAAGCGACAGGGGGCAGGGCTATGGCTACACCTTC.

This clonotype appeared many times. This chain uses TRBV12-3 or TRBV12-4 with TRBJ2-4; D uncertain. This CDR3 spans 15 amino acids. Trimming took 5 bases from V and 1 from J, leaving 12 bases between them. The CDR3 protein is CASSLSYGAKNIQYF. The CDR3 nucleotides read TGTGCCAGCAGTCTCTCATATGGGGCCAAAAACATTCAGTACTTC.

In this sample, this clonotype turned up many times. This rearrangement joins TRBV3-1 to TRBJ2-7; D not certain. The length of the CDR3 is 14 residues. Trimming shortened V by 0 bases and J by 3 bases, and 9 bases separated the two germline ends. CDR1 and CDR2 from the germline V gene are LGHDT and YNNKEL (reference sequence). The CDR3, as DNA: TGTGCCAGCAGCCAAGATCAGAGCTACTACGAGCAGTACTTC. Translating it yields CASSQDQSYYEQYF.

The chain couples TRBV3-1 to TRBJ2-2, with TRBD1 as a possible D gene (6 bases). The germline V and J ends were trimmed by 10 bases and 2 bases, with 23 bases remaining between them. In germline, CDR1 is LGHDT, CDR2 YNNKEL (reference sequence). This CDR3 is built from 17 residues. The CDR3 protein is CATSKEYTGHNTGELFF. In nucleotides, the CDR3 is TGTGCCACCTCCAAAGAATACACAGGGCACAACACCGGGGAGCTGTTTTTT.

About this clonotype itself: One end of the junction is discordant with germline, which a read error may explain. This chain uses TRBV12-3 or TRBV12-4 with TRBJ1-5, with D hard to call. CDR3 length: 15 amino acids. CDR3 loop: CTSTKEEGLNQPQHF. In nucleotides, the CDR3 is TGTACCAGCACAAAGGAGGAAGGGCTCAATCAGCCCCAGCATTTT.

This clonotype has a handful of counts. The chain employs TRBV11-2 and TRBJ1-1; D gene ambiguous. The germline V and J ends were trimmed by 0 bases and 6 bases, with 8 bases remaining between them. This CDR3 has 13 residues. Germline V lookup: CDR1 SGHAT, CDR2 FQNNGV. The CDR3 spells CASSLDLASEAFF. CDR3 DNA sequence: TGTGCCAGCAGCTTAGATTTGGCATCTGAAGCTTTCTTT. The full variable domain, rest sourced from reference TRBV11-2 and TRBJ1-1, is EAGVAQSPRYKIIEKRQSVAFWCNPISGHATLYWYQQILGQGPKLLIQFQNNGVVDDSQLPKDRFSAERLKGVDSTLKIQPAKLEDSAVYLCASSLDLASEAFFGQGTRLTVV.

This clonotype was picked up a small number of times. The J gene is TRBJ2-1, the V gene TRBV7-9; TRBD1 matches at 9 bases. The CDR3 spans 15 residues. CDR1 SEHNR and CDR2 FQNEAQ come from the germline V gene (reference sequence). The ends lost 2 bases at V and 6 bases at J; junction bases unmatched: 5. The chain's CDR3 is CASSLFGQGINEQFF. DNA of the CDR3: TGTGCCAGCAGCTTATTTGGACAGGGGATCAATGAGCAGTTCTTC.

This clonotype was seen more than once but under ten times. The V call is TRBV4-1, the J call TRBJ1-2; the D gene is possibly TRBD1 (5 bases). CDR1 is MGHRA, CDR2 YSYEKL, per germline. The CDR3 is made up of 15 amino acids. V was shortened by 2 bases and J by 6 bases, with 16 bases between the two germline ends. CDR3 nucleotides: TGCGCCAGCAGCCAACATCCGGGACGCTGGGATGGCTACACCTTC. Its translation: CASSQHPGRWDGYTF.

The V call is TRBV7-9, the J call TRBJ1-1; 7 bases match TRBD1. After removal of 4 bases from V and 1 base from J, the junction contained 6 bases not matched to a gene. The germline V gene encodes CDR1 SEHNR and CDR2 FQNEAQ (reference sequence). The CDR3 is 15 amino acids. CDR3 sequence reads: CASSSLQGKNTEAFF. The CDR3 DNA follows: TGTGCCAGCAGCTCCCTACAGGGGAAGAACACTGAAGCTTTCTTT.

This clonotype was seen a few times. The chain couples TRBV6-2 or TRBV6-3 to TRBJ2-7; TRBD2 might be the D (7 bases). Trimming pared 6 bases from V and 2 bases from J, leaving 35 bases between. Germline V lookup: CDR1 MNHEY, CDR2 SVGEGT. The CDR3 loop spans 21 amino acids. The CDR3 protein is CASRGGDEGLRGRGSTYEQYF. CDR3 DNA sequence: TGTGCCAGCAGGGGGGGGGACGAAGGGCTACGGGGGCGAGGATCGACCTACGAGCAGTACTTC.

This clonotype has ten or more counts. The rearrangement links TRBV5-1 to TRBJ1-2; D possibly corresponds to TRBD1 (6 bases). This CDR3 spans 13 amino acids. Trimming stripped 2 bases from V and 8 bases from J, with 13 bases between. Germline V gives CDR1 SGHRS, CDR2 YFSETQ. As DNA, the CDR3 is TGCGCCAGCAGCTTTGGGGGGCTCTTCGGCTACACCTTC. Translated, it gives CASSFGGLFGYTF.

The CDR3 region has the DNA TGTGCCAGCAGCCTTACAGGGCTTAATTCACCCCTCCACTTT. It is translated as CASSLTGLNSPLHF. The V gene is TRBV5-5, the J gene TRBJ1-6; tentatively, D is TRBD1 (6 bases). CDR3 length: 14 amino acids. Looked up from germline, CDR1 is SGHKS and CDR2 is YYEKEE (reference sequence). V shed 4 bases and J shed 6 bases, with 11 bases lying between them.

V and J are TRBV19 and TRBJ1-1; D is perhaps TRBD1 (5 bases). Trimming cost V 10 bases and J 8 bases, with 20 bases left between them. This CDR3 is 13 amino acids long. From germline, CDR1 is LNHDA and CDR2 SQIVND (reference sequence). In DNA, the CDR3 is TGTGCCACCCGAGAGTTTGATAGGGGAGAAGCTTTCTTT. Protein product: CATREFDRGEAFF.

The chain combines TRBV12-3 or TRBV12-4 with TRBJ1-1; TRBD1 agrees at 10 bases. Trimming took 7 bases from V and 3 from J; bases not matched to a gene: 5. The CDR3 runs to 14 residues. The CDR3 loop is CASKRGQGDTEAFF. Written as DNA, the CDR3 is TGTGCCAGCAAGAGAGGACAGGGGGACACTGAAGCTTTCTTT.